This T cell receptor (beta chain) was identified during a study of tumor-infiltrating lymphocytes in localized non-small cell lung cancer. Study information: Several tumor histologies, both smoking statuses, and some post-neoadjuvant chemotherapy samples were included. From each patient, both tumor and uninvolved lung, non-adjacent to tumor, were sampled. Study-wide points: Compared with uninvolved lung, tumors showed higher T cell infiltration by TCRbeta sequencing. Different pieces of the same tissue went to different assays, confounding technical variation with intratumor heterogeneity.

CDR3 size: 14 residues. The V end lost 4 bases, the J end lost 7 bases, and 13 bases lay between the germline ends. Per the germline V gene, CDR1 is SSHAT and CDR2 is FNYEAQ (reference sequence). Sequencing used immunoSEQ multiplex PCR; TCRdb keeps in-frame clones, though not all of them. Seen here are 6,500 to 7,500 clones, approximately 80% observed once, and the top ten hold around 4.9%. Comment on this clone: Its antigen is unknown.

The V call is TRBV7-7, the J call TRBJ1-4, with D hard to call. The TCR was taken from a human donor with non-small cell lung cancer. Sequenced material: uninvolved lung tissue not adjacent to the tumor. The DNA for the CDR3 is TGTGCCAGCAGCTCCAGACTGTCAAGTGAAAAACTGTTTTTT. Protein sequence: CASSSRLSSEKLFF.